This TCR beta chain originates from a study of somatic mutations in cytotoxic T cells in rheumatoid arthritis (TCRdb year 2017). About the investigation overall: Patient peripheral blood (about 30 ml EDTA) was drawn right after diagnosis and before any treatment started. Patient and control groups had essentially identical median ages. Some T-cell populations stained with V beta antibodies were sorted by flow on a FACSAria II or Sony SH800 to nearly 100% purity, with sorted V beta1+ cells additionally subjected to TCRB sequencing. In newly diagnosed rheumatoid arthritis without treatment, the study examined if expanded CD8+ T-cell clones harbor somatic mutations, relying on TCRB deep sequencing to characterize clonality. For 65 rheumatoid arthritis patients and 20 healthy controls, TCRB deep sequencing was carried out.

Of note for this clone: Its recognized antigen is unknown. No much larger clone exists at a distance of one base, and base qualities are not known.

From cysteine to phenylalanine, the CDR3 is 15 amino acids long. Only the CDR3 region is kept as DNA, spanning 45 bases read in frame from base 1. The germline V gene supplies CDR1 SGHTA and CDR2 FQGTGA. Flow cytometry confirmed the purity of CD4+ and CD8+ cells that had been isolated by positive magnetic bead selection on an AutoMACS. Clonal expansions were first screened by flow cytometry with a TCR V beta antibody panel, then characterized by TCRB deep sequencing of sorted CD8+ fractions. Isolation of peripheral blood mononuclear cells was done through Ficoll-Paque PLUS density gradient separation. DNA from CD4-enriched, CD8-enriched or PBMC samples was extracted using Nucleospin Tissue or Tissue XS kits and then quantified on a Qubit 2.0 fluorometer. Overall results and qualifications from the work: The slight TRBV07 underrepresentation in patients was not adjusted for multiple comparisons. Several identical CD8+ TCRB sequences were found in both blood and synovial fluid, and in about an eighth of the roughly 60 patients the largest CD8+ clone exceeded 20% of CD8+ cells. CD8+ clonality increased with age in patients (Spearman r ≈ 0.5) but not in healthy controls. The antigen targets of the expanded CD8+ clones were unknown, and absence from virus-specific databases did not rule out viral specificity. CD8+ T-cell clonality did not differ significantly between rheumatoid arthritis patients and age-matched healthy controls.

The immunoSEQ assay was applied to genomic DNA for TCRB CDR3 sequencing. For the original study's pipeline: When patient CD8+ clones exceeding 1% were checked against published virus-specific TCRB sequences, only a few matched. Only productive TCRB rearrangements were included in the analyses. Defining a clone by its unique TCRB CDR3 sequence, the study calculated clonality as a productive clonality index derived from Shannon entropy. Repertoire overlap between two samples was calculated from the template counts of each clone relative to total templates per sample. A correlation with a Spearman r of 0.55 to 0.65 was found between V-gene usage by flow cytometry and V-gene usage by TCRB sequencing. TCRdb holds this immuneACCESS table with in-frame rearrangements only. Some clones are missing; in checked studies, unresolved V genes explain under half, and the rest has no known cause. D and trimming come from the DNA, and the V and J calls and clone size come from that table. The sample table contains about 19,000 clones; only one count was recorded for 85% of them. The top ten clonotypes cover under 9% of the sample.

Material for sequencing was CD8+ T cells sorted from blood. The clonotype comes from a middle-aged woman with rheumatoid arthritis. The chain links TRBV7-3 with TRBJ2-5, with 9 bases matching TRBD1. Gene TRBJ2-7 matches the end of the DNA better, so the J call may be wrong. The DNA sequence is TGTGCCAGCAGCTTAACCGGGACAGGGTTCTACGAGCAGTACTTC. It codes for CASSLTGTGFYEQYF.